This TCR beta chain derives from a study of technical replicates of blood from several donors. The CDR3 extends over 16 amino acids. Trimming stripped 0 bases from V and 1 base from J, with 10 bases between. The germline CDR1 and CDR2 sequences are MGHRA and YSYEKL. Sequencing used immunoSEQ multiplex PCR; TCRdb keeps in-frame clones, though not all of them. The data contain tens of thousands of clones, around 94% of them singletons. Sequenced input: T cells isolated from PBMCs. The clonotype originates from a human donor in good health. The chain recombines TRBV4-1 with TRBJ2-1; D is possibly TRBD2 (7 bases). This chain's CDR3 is CASSQDRGGSYNEQFF. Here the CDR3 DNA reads TGCGCCAGCAGCCAAGATAGGGGGGGGTCCTACAATGAGCAGTTCTTC.